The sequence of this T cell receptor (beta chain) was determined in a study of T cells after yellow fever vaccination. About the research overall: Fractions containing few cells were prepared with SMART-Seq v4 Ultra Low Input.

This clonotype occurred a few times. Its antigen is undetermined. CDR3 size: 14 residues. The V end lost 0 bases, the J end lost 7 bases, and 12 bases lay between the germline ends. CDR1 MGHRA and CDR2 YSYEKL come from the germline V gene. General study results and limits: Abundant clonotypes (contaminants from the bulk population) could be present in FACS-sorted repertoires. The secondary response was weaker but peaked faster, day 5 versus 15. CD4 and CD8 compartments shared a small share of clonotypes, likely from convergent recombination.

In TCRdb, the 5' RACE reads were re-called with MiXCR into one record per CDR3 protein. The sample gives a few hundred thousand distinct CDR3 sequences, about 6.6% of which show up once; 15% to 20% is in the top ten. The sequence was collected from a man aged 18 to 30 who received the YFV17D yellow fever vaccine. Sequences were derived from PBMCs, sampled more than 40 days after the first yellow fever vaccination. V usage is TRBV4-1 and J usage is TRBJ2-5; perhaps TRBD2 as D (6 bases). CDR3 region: CASSQESGGGTQYF. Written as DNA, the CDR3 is TGCGCCAGCAGCCAAGAATCTGGGGGAGGGACCCAGTACTTC.